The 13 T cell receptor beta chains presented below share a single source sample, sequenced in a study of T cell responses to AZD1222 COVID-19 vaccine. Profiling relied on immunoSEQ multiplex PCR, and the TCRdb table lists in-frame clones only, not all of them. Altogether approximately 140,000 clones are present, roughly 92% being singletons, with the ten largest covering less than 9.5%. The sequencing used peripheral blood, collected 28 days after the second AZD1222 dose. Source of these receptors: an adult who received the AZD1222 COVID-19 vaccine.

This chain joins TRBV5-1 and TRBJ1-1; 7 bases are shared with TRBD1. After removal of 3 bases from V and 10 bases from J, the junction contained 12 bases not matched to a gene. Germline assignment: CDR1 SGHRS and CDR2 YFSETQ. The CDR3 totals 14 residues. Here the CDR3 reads CASSSELRGQRAFF. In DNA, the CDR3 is TGCGCCAGCAGCTCGGAACTTAGGGGGCAACGAGCTTTCTTT.

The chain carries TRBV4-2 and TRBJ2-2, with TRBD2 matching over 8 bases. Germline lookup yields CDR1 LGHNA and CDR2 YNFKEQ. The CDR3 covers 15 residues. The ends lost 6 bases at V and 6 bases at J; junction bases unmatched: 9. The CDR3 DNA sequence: TGTGCCAGCAGGGAAAATAGCGGGGTGCCCGGGGAGCTGTTTTTT. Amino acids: CASRENSGVPGELFF.

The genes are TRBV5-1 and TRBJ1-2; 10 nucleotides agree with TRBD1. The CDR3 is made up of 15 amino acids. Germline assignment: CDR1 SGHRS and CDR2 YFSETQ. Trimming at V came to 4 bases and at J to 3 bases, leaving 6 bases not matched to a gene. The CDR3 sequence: CASSGRDRGHYGYTF. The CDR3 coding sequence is TGCGCCAGCAGCGGACGGGACAGGGGCCACTATGGCTACACCTTC. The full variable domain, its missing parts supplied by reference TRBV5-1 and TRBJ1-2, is KAGVTQTPRYLIKTRGQQVTLSCSPISGHRSVSWYQQTPGQGLQFLFEYFSETQRNKGNFPGRFSGRQFSNSRSEMNVSTLELGDSALYLCASSGRDRGHYGYTFGSGTRLTVV.

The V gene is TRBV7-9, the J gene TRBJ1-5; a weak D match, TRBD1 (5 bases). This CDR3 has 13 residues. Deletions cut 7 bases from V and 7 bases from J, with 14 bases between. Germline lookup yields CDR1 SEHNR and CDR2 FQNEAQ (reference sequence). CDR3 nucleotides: TGTGCCAGCACCCAGTCCAGGGACCAGCCCCAGCATTTT. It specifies CASTQSRDQPQHF.

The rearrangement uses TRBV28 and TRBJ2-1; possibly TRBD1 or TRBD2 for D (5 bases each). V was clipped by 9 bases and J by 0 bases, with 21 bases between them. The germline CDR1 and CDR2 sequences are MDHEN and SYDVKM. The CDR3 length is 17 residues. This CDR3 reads CARRWGFWASSYNEQFF. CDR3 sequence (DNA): TGTGCCAGAAGATGGGGGTTTTGGGCCAGCTCCTACAATGAGCAGTTCTTC.

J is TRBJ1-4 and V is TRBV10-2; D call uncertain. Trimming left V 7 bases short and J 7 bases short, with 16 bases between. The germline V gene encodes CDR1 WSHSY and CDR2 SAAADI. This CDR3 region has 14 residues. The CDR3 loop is CASTPTDPVEKLFF. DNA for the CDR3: TGCGCCAGCACCCCGACGGACCCTGTTGAAAAACTGTTTTTT.

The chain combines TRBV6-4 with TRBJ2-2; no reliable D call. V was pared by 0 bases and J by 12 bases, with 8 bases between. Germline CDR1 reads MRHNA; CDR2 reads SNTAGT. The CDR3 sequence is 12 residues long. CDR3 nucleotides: TGTGCCAGCAGTGACTCCACAGACAAGCTGTTTTTT. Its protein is CASSDSTDKLFF.

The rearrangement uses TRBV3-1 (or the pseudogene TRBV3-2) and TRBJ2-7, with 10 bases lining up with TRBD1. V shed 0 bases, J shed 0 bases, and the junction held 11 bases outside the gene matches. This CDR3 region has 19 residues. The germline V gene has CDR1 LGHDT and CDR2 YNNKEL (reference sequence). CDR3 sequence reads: CASSQEPGQGTSSSYEQYV. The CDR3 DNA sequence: TGTGCCAGCAGCCAAGAACCGGGACAGGGGACATCAAGCTCCTACGAGCAGTACGTC.

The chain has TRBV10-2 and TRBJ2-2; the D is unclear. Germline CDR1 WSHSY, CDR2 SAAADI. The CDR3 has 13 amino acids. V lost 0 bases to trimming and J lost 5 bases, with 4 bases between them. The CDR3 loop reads CASSESETGELFF. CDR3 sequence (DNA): TGCGCCAGCAGTGAGTCCGAGACCGGGGAGCTGTTTTTT.

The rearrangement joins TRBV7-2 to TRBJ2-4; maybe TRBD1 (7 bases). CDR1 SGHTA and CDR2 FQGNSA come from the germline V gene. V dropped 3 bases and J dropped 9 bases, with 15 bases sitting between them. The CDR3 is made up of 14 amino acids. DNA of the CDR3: TGTGCCAGCAGCTTCCGGGACAGTAGCGGCATTCAGTACTTC. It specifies CASSFRDSSGIQYF.

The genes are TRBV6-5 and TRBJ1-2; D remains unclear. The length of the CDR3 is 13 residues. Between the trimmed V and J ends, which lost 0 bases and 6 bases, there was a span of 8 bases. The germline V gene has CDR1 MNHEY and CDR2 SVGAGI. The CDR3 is CASSYSAGDGYTF. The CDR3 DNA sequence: TGTGCCAGCAGTTACTCGGCTGGGGATGGCTACACCTTC.

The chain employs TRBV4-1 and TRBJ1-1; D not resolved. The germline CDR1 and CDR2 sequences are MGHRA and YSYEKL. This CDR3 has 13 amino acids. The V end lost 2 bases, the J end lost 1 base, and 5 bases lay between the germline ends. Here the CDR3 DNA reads TGCGCCAGCAGCCAAAATGGGAACACTGAAGCTTTCTTT. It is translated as CASSQNGNTEAFF.

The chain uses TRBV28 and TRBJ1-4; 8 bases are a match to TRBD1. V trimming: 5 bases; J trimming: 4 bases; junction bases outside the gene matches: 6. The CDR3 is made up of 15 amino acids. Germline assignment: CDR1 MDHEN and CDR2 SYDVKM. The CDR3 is CASSTPGQVNEKLFF. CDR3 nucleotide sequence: TGTGCCAGCAGTACTCCGGGACAGGTTAATGAAAAACTGTTTTTT.